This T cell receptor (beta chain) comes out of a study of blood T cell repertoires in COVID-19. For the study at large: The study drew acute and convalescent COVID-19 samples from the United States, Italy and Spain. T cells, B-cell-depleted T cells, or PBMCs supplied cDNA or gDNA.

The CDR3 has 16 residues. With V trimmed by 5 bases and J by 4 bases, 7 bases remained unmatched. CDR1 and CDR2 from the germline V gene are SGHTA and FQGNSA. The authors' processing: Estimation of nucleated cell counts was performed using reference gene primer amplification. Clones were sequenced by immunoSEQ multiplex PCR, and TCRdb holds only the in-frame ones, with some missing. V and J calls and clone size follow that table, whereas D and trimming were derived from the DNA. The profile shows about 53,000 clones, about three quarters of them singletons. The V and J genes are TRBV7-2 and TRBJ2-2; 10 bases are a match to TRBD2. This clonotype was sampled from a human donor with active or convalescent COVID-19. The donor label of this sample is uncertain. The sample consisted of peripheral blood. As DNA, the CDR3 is TGTGCCAGCAGCATTTCTAGCGGGAGAATCACCGGGGAGCTGTTTTTT. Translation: CASSISSGRITGELFF. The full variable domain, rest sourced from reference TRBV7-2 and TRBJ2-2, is GAGVSQSPSNKVTEKGKDVELRCDPISGHTALYWYRQSLGQGLEFLIYFQGNSAPDKSGLPSDRFSAERTGGSVSTLTIQRTQQEDSAVYLCASSISSGRITGELFFGEGSRLTVL.